This T cell receptor (beta chain) emerged from a study of T cells in Graves' hyperthyroidism and ophthalmopathy. Whole-study results and caveats: Prediction of ophthalmopathy progression came a median approximately 6 months pre-onset. The majority of expanded thyroid clonotypes above 0.001 also appeared in blood.

This CDR3 spans 16 amino acids. CDR1 is DFQATT and CDR2 is SNEGSKA in the germline V gene (reference sequence). Trimming stripped 0 bases from V and 8 bases from J, with 19 bases between. Uncontrolled infections, other autoimmune diseases, pregnancy or lactation led to exclusion of patients. Comment on this clonotype: Antigen specificity is unknown.

Amplification of TCR beta CDR3 regions used RNA as the template. During a first-round RT-PCR of the TCR CDR3, the HTBI primer set was used. MiXCR was run by TCRdb on the multiplex PCR reads, yielding one entry per CDR3 protein. The sample includes 620,000 or so distinct CDR3 sequences, 14% of them seen just once. The sequence was collected from a woman aged 45 to 65 with Graves' ophthalmopathy. The chain employs TRBV20-1 and TRBJ1-4, with D perhaps matching TRBD1 (5 bases). Input material: blood. CDR3 sequence (DNA): TGCAGTGCTAGAGATTTACTTAGGCAGGGCGGAGAAAAACTGTTTTTT. This gives the protein CSARDLLRQGGEKLFF.